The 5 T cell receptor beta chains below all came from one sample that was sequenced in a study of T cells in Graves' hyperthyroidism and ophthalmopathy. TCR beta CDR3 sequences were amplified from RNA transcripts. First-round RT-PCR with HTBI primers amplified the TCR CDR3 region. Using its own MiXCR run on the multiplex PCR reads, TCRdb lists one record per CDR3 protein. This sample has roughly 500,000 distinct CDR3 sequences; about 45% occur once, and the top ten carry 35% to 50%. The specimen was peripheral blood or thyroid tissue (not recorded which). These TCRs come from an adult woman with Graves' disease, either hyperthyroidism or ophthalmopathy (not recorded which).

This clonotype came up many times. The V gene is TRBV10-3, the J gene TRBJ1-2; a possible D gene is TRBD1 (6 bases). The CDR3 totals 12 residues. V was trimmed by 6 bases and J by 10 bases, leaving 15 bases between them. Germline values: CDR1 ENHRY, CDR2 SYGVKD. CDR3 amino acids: CAIRRPRGLYTF. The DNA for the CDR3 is TGTGCCATCAGGAGACCCAGGGGCCTCTACACCTTC.

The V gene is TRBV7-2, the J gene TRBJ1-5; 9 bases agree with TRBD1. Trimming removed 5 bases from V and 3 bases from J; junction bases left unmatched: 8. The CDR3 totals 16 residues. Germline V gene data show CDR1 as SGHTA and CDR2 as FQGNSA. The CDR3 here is CASSGSGTGINQPQHF. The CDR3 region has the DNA TGTGCCAGCAGCGGAAGCGGGACAGGGATCAATCAGCCCCAGCATTTT. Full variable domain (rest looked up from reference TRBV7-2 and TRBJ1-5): GAGVSQSPSNKVTEKGKDVELRCDPISGHTALYWYRQSLGQGLEFLIYFQGNSAPDKSGLPSDRFSAERTGGSVSTLTIQRTQQEDSAVYLCASSGSGTGINQPQHFGDGTRLSIL.

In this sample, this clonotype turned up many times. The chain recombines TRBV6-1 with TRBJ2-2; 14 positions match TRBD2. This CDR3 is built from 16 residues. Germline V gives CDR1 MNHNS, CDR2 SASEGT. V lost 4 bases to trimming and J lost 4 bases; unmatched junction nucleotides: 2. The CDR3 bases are TGTGCCAGCAGTGGCGGACTAGCGGGAGGCACCGGGGAGCTGTTTTTT. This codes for CASSGGLAGGTGELFF.

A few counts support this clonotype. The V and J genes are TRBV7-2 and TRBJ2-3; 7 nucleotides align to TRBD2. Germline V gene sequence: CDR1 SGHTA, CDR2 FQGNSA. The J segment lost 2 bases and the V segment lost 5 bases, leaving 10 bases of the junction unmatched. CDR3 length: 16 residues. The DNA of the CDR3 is TGTGCCAGCAGCCCTAGCCCGGGAGGCACCACAGATACGCAGTATTTT. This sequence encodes CASSPSPGGTTDTQYF.

CDR3: CASSPPRGRETQYF. The CDR3 bases are TGTGCCAGCAGCCCTCCTAGGGGAAGAGAGACCCAGTACTTC. This rearrangement joins TRBV7-2 to TRBJ2-5; tentatively, D is TRBD1 (5 bases). Trimming stripped 5 bases from V and 4 bases from J, with 14 bases between. This CDR3 comprises 14 residues. Germline CDR1 SGHTA, CDR2 FQGNSA. Full variable domain (outside the CDR3, taken from reference TRBV7-2 and TRBJ2-5): GAGVSQSPSNKVTEKGKDVELRCDPISGHTALYWYRQSLGQGLEFLIYFQGNSAPDKSGLPSDRFSAERTGGSVSTLTIQRTQQEDSAVYLCASSPPRGRETQYFGPGTRLLVL.